The 28 T cell receptor beta chains reported below all come from one sample, sequenced in a study of cytomegalovirus exposure and HLA in healthy donors. It was with 60 Vbeta and 13 Jbeta primers that the PCR ran. Using immunoSEQ multiplex PCR, the repertoire was profiled, and TCRdb retains in-frame clones only, with some absent. Here the sample spans tens of thousands of clones, about 66% being singletons. Sample: PBMCs. Receptor source: a man in his fifties or sixties in good health and CMV-seropositive.

The chain uses TRBV11-2 and TRBJ2-7, with 11 bases lining up with TRBD1. The CDR3 runs to 15 residues. J gave up 2 bases and V 5 bases, and 5 bases lay outside the gene matches. In germline, CDR1 is SGHAT, CDR2 FQNNGV. The CDR3 sequence: CASSIRTGGAYEQYF. CDR3 nucleotides: TGTGCCAGCAGCATCAGGACAGGGGGCGCCTACGAGCAGTACTTC.

V is TRBV10-1 and J is TRBJ2-1, with 8 bases fitting TRBD1. Germline V CDR1 and CDR2: WNHNN, SYGVQD (reference sequence). The CDR3 spans 15 residues. Trimming took 2 bases from V and 0 from J; bases not matched to a gene: 0. The CDR3 sequence: CASSEGTGSYNEQFF. The CDR3 DNA follows: TGCGCCAGCAGTGAGGGGACAGGCTCCTACAATGAGCAGTTCTTC.

This clone occurred a few times. This chain links TRBV7-2 with TRBJ2-5; D perhaps matches TRBD2 (6 bases). The V and J ends lost 4 bases and 5 bases respectively, with 11 bases between them. The CDR3 has 13 amino acids. Germline V gene sequence: CDR1 SGHTA, CDR2 FQGNSA. This chain's CDR3 is CASSSRRVETQYF. The CDR3, as DNA: TGTGCCAGCAGCTCCCGGAGGGTTGAGACCCAGTACTTC.

With respect to this clone: The junction and the germline gene differ at one end; a read error may be behind it. The chain carries TRBV5-8 and TRBJ2-3, with D possibly matching TRBD1 (6 bases). CDR1 and CDR2 (germline): SGHTS, YDEGEE. The CDR3 length is 16 residues. The CDR3: CASLRGLDRSTNTQYF. CDR3 nucleotides: TGTGCCAGCCTGAGGGGTCTGGACAGAAGCACAAATACGCAGTATTTT. The full variable domain, in which reference TRBV5-8 and TRBJ2-3 provide the parts outside the CDR3, is EAGVTQSPTHLIKTRGQQATLRCSPISGHTSVYWYQQALGLGLQFLLWYDEGEERNRGNFPPRFSGRQFPNYSSELNVNALELEDSALYLCASLRGLDRSTNTQYFGPGTRLTVL.

The J gene is TRBJ2-1, the V gene TRBV6-6; no definite D call. V was trimmed by 7 bases and J by 2 bases, leaving 9 bases between them. The CDR3 has 13 amino acids. Germline lookup yields CDR1 MNHNY and CDR2 SVGAGI (reference sequence). The chain's CDR3 is CASNPVTYNEQFF. CDR3 bases: TGTGCCAGCAATCCGGTCACCTACAATGAGCAGTTCTTC.

This clone was counted a few times. The V and J genes are TRBV10-3 and TRBJ1-2; a weak D match, TRBD1 (5 bases). CDR1 is ENHRY and CDR2 is SYGVKD in the germline V gene. V lost 4 bases and J lost 2, with 8 bases in between. This CDR3 has 13 amino acids. The chain's CDR3 is CAISGTPNYGYTF. CDR3 in DNA: TGTGCCATCAGTGGGACACCCAACTATGGCTACACCTTC.

This clone was seen only a few times. The CDR3 DNA reads TGCAGCGTTGTCGTGTGGACAGGGAACAATGAGCAGTTCTTC. Amino acid sequence: CSVVVWTGNNEQFF. The rearrangement links TRBV29-1 to TRBJ2-1, with TRBD1 matching over 8 bases. The CDR3 sequence is 14 residues long. The V gene end was trimmed by 4 bases and the J gene end by 5 bases; junction bases not matched to a gene: 7. From germline, CDR1 is SQVTM and CDR2 ANQGSEA.

This chain links TRBV18 with TRBJ2-1; 8 positions agree with TRBD2. The CDR3 has 16 amino acids. Per germline, CDR1 KGHSH and CDR2 LQKENI. The V segment lost 6 bases and the J segment 6 bases; nucleotides outside the gene matches: 13. The CDR3 DNA sequence: TGTGCCAGCTCGCCCAGCGGGGGTCAACCCCTCAATGAGCAGTTCTTC. Its protein is CASSPSGGQPLNEQFF.

J is TRBJ2-2 and V is TRBV6-5; D is possibly TRBD2 (5 bases). Germline V gene lookup returns CDR1 MNHEY and CDR2 SVGAGI. Trimming removed 2 bases at V and 5 bases at J, with 12 bases between. The CDR3 extends over 15 amino acids. In nucleotides, the CDR3 is TGTGCCAGCAGTTACACGCGGACTGGGACCGGGGAGCTGTTTTTT. The encoded protein is CASSYTRTGTGELFF.

In its sample, this clone was seen a few times. The rearrangement joins TRBV19 to TRBJ2-7, with 10 bases lining up with TRBD2. The CDR3 is made up of 15 amino acids. Trimming cost V 5 bases and J 3 bases; bases outside gene matches: 7. Germline V CDR1 and CDR2: LNHDA, SQIVND (reference sequence). The CDR3 coding sequence is TGTGCCAGTAGTCGTACTAGCGGGATTGGCTACGAGCAGTACTTC. It codes for CASSRTSGIGYEQYF.

The genes are TRBV4-1 and TRBJ1-1; 9 positions agree with TRBD1. Trimming removed 3 bases from V and 2 bases from J; junction bases left unmatched: 4. This CDR3 has 15 amino acids. CDR1 is MGHRA and CDR2 is YSYEKL in the germline V gene. The CDR3 nucleotides are TGCGCCAGCAGCCAGAAGGGACAGGGAAACACTGAAGCTTTCTTT. It is translated as CASSQKGQGNTEAFF.

The chain couples TRBV6-5 to TRBJ2-3; no definite D call. The CDR3 extends over 12 amino acids. Deletions cut 11 bases from V and 0 bases from J, with 9 bases between. Germline V gene data show CDR1 as MNHEY and CDR2 as SVGAGI. CDR3 in DNA: TGTGCCGTCAAAGCGAGCACAGATACGCAGTATTTT. Encoded protein: CAVKASTDTQYF.

This sequence joins TRBV2 and TRBJ1-2, with D possibly being TRBD1 (5 bases). CDR1 and CDR2 from the germline V gene are SNHLY and FYNNEI. The CDR3 covers 13 residues. V was trimmed by 8 bases and J by 4 bases, leaving 14 bases between them. The CDR3 region is CASSGGSRYGYTF. The CDR3 DNA reads as TGTGCCAGCTCGGGGGGTTCCCGCTATGGCTACACCTTC.

By its share, this clone is medium-sized. V and J are TRBV15 and TRBJ2-1; 8 bases map to TRBD1. The trim removed 3 bases at V and 0 bases at J, leaving 1 base unmatched. CDR3 size: 15 residues. In germline, CDR1 is LNHNV, CDR2 YYDKDF (reference sequence). The CDR3: CATSRDRVSYNEQFF. The CDR3, as DNA: TGTGCCACCAGCAGGGACAGGGTCTCCTACAATGAGCAGTTCTTC.

This chain connects TRBV11-2 to TRBJ2-1; TRBD2 aligns across 7 bases. This CDR3 is 15 amino acids long. Germline V gene lookup returns CDR1 SGHAT and CDR2 FQNNGV. The V and J ends lost 3 bases and 8 bases, in that order; junction bases with no gene match: 10. CDR3 in amino acids: CASSFGGGPADEQFF. CDR3 DNA sequence: TGTGCCAGCAGCTTTGGGGGAGGGCCGGCGGATGAGCAGTTCTTC.

J is TRBJ2-1 and V is TRBV2; 8 nucleotides agree with TRBD2. Looked up from germline, CDR1 is SNHLY and CDR2 is FYNNEI. The CDR3 totals 12 residues. V gave up 6 bases and J gave up 10 bases; unmatched junction bases: 5. CDR3 loop: CASSPVAGEQFF. CDR3 bases: TGTGCCAGCAGCCCCGTAGCGGGAGAGCAGTTCTTC. Together with reference TRBV2 and TRBJ2-1, the CDR3 gives the full variable domain: EPEVTQTPSHQVTQMGQEVILRCVPISNHLYFYWYRQILGQKVEFLVSFYNNEISEKSEIFDDQFSVERPDGSNFTLKIRSTKLEDSAMYFCASSPVAGEQFFGPGTRLTVL.

The chain joins TRBV7-9 to TRBJ2-5; D might be TRBD2 (5 bases). V was cut by 5 bases and J by 5 bases, with 18 bases left in between. The length of the CDR3 is 15 residues. Germline V gene sequence: CDR1 SEHNR, CDR2 FQNEAQ (reference sequence). DNA for the CDR3: TGTGCCAGCAGCCTCACGGGAACCAAGAGGGAGACCCAGTACTTC. It encodes CASSLTGTKRETQYF. Supplemented by reference TRBV7-9 and TRBJ2-5, the full variable domain reads DTGVSQNPRHKITKRGQNVTFRCDPISEHNRLYWYRQTLGQGPEFLTYFQNEAQLEKSRLLSDRFSAERPKGSFSTLEIQRTEQGDSAMYLCASSLTGTKRETQYFGPGTRLLVL.

The chain's CDR3 is CASSQDGRSYEGLAMGSSYEQYF. The CDR3 bases are TGTGCCAGCAGCCAAGATGGAAGGAGTTATGAGGGACTCGCCATGGGGAGCTCCTACGAGCAGTACTTC. The rearrangement links TRBV14 to TRBJ2-7; D is possibly TRBD2 (6 bases). CDR1 is SGHDN and CDR2 is FVKESK in the germline V gene. V lost 0 bases and J lost 0, with 33 bases in between. The CDR3 runs to 23 residues.

This chain uses TRBV7-9 with TRBJ2-7; TRBD1 aligns across 9 bases. This CDR3 spans 15 amino acids. Germline V lookup: CDR1 SEHNR, CDR2 FQNEAQ (reference sequence). The junction had 8 bases not matched to a gene; V was cut back by 2 bases and J by 6 bases. CDR3 DNA sequence: TGTGCCAGCAGCTTATGGGACAGGGAATCGCGCGAGCAGTACTTC. Translated: CASSLWDRESREQYF.

The chain recombines TRBV10-1 with TRBJ2-7; tentative D call: TRBD2 (6 bases). Trimming removed 5 bases from V and 3 bases from J, with 14 bases in between. The CDR3 loop spans 14 amino acids. Germline CDR1 WNHNN, CDR2 SYGVQD (reference sequence). The CDR3: CASSPPPTSYEQYF. CDR3 DNA sequence: TGCGCCAGCAGTCCCCCCCCGACTAGCTACGAGCAGTACTTC.

V and J are TRBV30 and TRBJ1-3, with D uncertain. Germline CDR1 is GTSNPN and CDR2 is SVGIG (reference sequence). This CDR3 region has 14 residues. Trimming stripped 4 bases from V and 0 bases from J, with 10 bases between. The CDR3 protein is CAWTRRGSGNTIYF. CDR3 DNA: TGTGCCTGGACCCGCCGGGGCTCTGGAAACACCATATATTTT.

This chain uses TRBV27 with TRBJ1-1; TRBD1 agrees at 7 bases. The CDR3 sequence is 16 residues long. The germline gives CDR1 MNHEY, CDR2 SMNVEV (reference sequence). J gave up 3 bases and V 5 bases, and 12 bases lay outside the gene matches. The CDR3 DNA reads TGTGCCAGCAGTCTCGGGACAGCTTATCTGGACACTGAAGCTTTCTTT. Translated, it gives CASSLGTAYLDTEAFF.

V and J are TRBV10-2 and TRBJ1-4; D ambiguous. Germline CDR1 WSHSY, CDR2 SAAADI. Trimming left V 4 bases short and J 4 bases short, with 7 bases between. The CDR3 totals 13 residues. CDR3 DNA sequence: TGCGCCAGCAGTGCACAGTATAATGAAAAACTGTTTTTT. Protein sequence: CASSAQYNEKLFF.

The chain has TRBV5-1 and TRBJ1-2; TRBD1 aligns across 7 bases. In germline, CDR1 is SGHRS, CDR2 YFSETQ. The CDR3 is 14 amino acids. Trimming took 4 bases from V and 3 from J; bases not matched to a gene: 6. The CDR3 spells CASSPTGEDYGYTF. Here the CDR3 DNA reads TGCGCCAGCAGCCCCACAGGGGAAGACTATGGCTACACCTTC.

In its sample, this clone was seen once. The genes are TRBV28 and TRBJ2-2; D possibly corresponds to TRBD1 (5 bases). This CDR3 is 15 amino acids long. Germline-derived CDR1 and CDR2 are MDHEN and SYDVKM. V dropped 3 bases and J dropped 3 bases, with 11 bases sitting between them. CDR3: CASSLGGADTGELFF. CDR3 in DNA: TGTGCCAGCAGTTTGGGTGGGGCGGACACCGGGGAGCTGTTTTTT. Based on the CDR3 plus reference TRBV28 and TRBJ2-2, the full variable domain is DVKVTQSSRYLVKRTGEKVFLECVQDMDHENMFWYRQDPGLGLRLIYFSYDVKMKEKGDIPEGYSVSREKKERFSLILESASTNQTSMYLCASSLGGADTGELFFGEGSRLTVL.

The V gene is TRBV5-1, the J gene TRBJ2-3, with TRBD2 identical over 8 bases. The CDR3 runs 15 residues. The V gene's germline CDR1 is SGHRS and CDR2 YFSETQ. Trimming removed 2 bases from V and 1 base from J; junction bases left unmatched: 3. CDR3 nucleotides: TGCGCCAGCAGCTTACGGGAGGGCCGCACAGATACGCAGTATTTT. Translating it yields CASSLREGRTDTQYF. Complete variable domain (other parts from reference TRBV5-1 and TRBJ2-3): KAGVTQTPRYLIKTRGQQVTLSCSPISGHRSVSWYQQTPGQGLQFLFEYFSETQRNKGNFPGRFSGRQFSNSRSEMNVSTLELGDSALYLCASSLREGRTDTQYFGPGTRLTVL.

This clone was observed a handful of times. This chain joins TRBV5-4 and TRBJ2-5; 10 bases agree with TRBD2. Germline V gene sequence: CDR1 SGHNT, CDR2 YYREEE (reference sequence). This CDR3 has 15 residues. With V trimmed by 3 bases and J by 2 bases, 4 bases remained unmatched. The CDR3 DNA reads TGTGCCAGCAGCTCTCCACTAGCGGGACAAGAGACCCAGTACTTC. Translation: CASSSPLAGQETQYF.

The chain employs TRBV6-5 and TRBJ2-7; 8 bases fit TRBD1. The CDR3 consists of 14 residues. V lost 5 bases to trimming and J lost 2 bases; unmatched junction nucleotides: 5. CDR1 is MNHEY, CDR2 SVGAGI, per germline. Here the CDR3 reads CASSTTGVAYEQYF. DNA of the CDR3: TGTGCCAGCAGTACGACAGGGGTAGCCTACGAGCAGTACTTC.